The rows below give T cell receptor beta chains drawn from one sample of a study of blood T cell repertoires in COVID-19. The protocol was immunoSEQ multiplex PCR, while the TCRdb copy is restricted to in-frame clones and leaves out a portion. This sample has some 290,000 clones, with roughly nine tenths found just once. Sequencing used peripheral blood. The receptors were sampled from a young man with active or convalescent COVID-19. CDR3s include the opening cysteine and the closing phenylalanine or tryptophan. The order of the fields is D gene, V gene, clone size, J gene, CDR3 DNA, CDR3 protein. A D gene is named only where the DNA matches it firmly. The size field is filled for only some rows; it gives once, few, many or a size class.

D: TRBD1
V: TRBV12-5
size: .
J: TRBJ2-5
DNA: TGTGCTAGTGCAAGGACAGGAAGACAAGAGACCCAGTACTTC
CDR3: CASARTGRQETQYF

D: TRBD2
V: TRBV5-1
size: .
J: TRBJ2-1
DNA: TGCGCCAGCAGCTCTAATCTAGCGGGAGGGGGAGAGCAGTTCTTC
CDR3: CASSSNLAGGGEQFF

D: .
V: TRBV5-3
size: .
J: TRBJ1-5
DNA: TGTGCCAGAAGCTTGGCTGGGCTGCGAAATCAGCCCCAGCATTTT
CDR3: CARSLAGLRNQPQHF

D: .
V: TRBV28
size: .
J: TRBJ2-1
DNA: TGTGCCAGCCGCCTACTCAATGAGCAGTTCTTC
CDR3: CASRLLNEQFF

D: .
V: TRBV27
size: once
J: TRBJ1-5
DNA: TGTGCCAGCAGTTTAAACAGGGTAAATCAGCCCCAGCATTTT
CDR3: CASSLNRVNQPQHF

D: .
V: TRBV9
size: .
J: TRBJ1-2
DNA: TGTGCCAGCAGCGCCCCCTTTCGGGGAACGGGGGGCTACACCTTC
CDR3: CASSAPFRGTGGYTF

D: .
V: TRBV10-2
size: .
J: TRBJ2-3
DNA: TGCGCCAGCAGACACGATACGCAGTATTTT
CDR3: CASRHDTQYF

D: .
V: TRBV3-1/TRBV3-2
size: .
J: TRBJ1-5
DNA: TGTGCCAGCAGCCAAGGCCAGGGGTTTAATCAGCCCCAGCATTTT
CDR3: CASSQGQGFNQPQHF

D: TRBD1
V: TRBV28
size: .
J: TRBJ1-6
DNA: TGTGCCAGCAGTTCAGGGGGTGACCCCTATAATTCACCCCTCCACTTT
CDR3: CASSSGGDPYNSPLHF

D: .
V: TRBV11-2
size: .
J: TRBJ1-1
DNA: TGTGCCAGCACCACCCATATGCTAAACACTGAAGCTTTCTTT
CDR3: CASTTHMLNTEAFF

D: TRBD1
V: TRBV11-3
size: .
J: TRBJ1-3
DNA: TGTGCCAGCAGCGAATTCCGGGACAGGGCCTCCTACTCTGGAAACACCATATATTTT
CDR3: CASSEFRDRASYSGNTIYF

D: TRBD2
V: TRBV3-1/TRBV3-2
size: .
J: TRBJ2-5
DNA: TGTGCCAGCAGCCAAGAAACAGGACTAGCGGTAGAGACCCAGTACTTC
CDR3: CASSQETGLAVETQYF

D: TRBD2
V: TRBV4-1
size: .
J: TRBJ2-3
DNA: TGCGCCAGCAGTCCGACTAGCGGGAGTACAGATACGCAGTATTTT
CDR3: CASSPTSGSTDTQYF

D: .
V: TRBV7-3
size: .
J: TRBJ1-1
DNA: TGTGCCAGCAGCGCGGGGGAAGGGAACACTGAAGCTTTCTTT
CDR3: CASSAGEGNTEAFF

D: TRBD1
V: TRBV24-1
size: .
J: TRBJ2-5
DNA: TGTGCCACCAGTGATGCAGGGACAGAGGACGAGACCCAGTACTTC
CDR3: CATSDAGTEDETQYF

D: .
V: TRBV6-2/TRBV6-3
size: .
J: TRBJ2-1
DNA: TGTGCCAGCAGTCCCCGACGGGTAGGAGCAAATGAGCAGTTCTTC
CDR3: CASSPRRVGANEQFF

D: .
V: TRBV27
size: .
J: TRBJ2-3
DNA: TGTGCCAGTTCCCCGGGAGTCGGCACAGATACGCAGTATTTT
CDR3: CASSPGVGTDTQYF

D: .
V: TRBV30
size: many
J: TRBJ1-2
DNA: TGTGCCTGGGCCGACGGACCGATAGGGAGATATGGCTACACCTTC
CDR3: CAWADGPIGRYGYTF

D: .
V: TRBV5-1
size: .
J: TRBJ1-2
DNA: TGCGCCAGCAGCTTGCGTTCTCAGGATCCTGGCTACACCTTC
CDR3: CASSLRSQDPGYTF

D: .
V: TRBV3-1/TRBV3-2
size: .
J: TRBJ2-5
DNA: TGTGCCAGCAGCCGGGACTCCGGGTCAATGACCCAGTACTTC
CDR3: CASSRDSGSMTQYF

D: TRBD1
V: TRBV20-1
size: .
J: TRBJ1-1
DNA: TGCAGTGCTGGGGGACAGGAGGCTTTCTTT
CDR3: CSAGGQEAFF

D: .
V: TRBV7-3
size: .
J: TRBJ2-2
DNA: TGTGCCAGCAGCCCGACGGGGGAGAACACCGGGGAGCTGTTTTTT
CDR3: CASSPTGENTGELFF

D: .
V: TRBV4-1
size: .
J: TRBJ1-4
DNA: TGCGCCAGCAGCCCGAGGCCACCGGGGGGGGACTGGGGAGAAAAACTGTTTTTT
CDR3: CASSPRPPGGDWGEKLFF

D: TRBD2
V: TRBV7-9
size: .
J: TRBJ2-7
DNA: TGTGCCAGCAGTTTTAGCGGGAACGAGCAGTACTTC
CDR3: CASSFSGNEQYF

D: TRBD1
V: TRBV27
size: .
J: TRBJ1-1
DNA: TGTGCCAGCAGTTCCCCGGGACAGGGGGCGTTTGAAGCTTTCTTT
CDR3: CASSSPGQGAFEAFF

D: .
V: TRBV5-4
size: .
J: TRBJ1-5
DNA: TGTGCCAGCAGCCCCGGGAACAGGGAATCAAATCAGCCCCAGCATTTT
CDR3: CASSPGNRESNQPQHF

D: .
V: TRBV6-1
size: .
J: TRBJ2-3
DNA: TGTGCCAGCAGTGAGGGGGTGCGGGGTACGCAGTATTTT
CDR3: CASSEGVRGTQYF

D: TRBD1
V: TRBV25-1
size: .
J: TRBJ2-1
DNA: TGTGCCAGCACTCCCGGGGACAGGGCGTCCAATGAGCAGTTCTTC
CDR3: CASTPGDRASNEQFF

D: .
V: TRBV30
size: .
J: TRBJ1-1
DNA: TGTGCCTGGAAATCACAGAGGGACACTGAAGCTTTCTTT
CDR3: CAWKSQRDTEAFF

D: TRBD1
V: TRBV6-2/TRBV6-3
size: .
J: TRBJ1-6
DNA: TGTGCCAGCAGTTACTCGAACCTCTCGTCAGGGGGGAGATACAATTCACCCCTCCACTTT
CDR3: CASSYSNLSSGGRYNSPLHF

D: .
V: TRBV4-2
size: .
J: TRBJ2-7
DNA: TGTGCCAGCAGCCAAGGGGGGACATCCTACGAGCAGTACTTC
CDR3: CASSQGGTSYEQYF

D: .
V: TRBV5-4
size: .
J: TRBJ2-1
DNA: TGTGCCAGCAGCTTGGTTGGGGGGGGCTTCAATGAGCAGTTCTTC
CDR3: CASSLVGGGFNEQFF

D: .
V: TRBV5-4
size: .
J: TRBJ2-7
DNA: TGTGCCAGCAAAGTAGAGGAATCCTACGAGCAGTACTTC
CDR3: CASKVEESYEQYF

D: TRBD1
V: TRBV6-5
size: .
J: TRBJ2-7
DNA: TGTGCCAGCAGGACCCCGGGACAGGGCTACGAGCAGTACTTC
CDR3: CASRTPGQGYEQYF

D: .
V: TRBV21-1
size: .
J: TRBJ2-3
DNA: TGTGCCAGCAGCAAAGGCCTAGCGGGAGGCACAGATACGCAGTATTTT
CDR3: CASSKGLAGGTDTQYF

D: TRBD2
V: TRBV4-2
size: .
J: TRBJ2-7
DNA: TGTGCCAGCAGCCAAGTTCCTCCTGGGACTAGCGGGAGTTACGAGCAGTACTTC
CDR3: CASSQVPPGTSGSYEQYF

D: .
V: TRBV19
size: .
J: TRBJ1-2
DNA: TGTGCCAGTAGGGGGAGGGACTCCCCCTACTATGGCTACACCTTC
CDR3: CASRGRDSPYYGYTF

D: TRBD1
V: TRBV11-3
size: .
J: TRBJ2-1
DNA: TGTGCCAGCAGCTTGGGTACAGGGGCTCACTCCTACAATGAGCAGTTCTTC
CDR3: CASSLGTGAHSYNEQFF